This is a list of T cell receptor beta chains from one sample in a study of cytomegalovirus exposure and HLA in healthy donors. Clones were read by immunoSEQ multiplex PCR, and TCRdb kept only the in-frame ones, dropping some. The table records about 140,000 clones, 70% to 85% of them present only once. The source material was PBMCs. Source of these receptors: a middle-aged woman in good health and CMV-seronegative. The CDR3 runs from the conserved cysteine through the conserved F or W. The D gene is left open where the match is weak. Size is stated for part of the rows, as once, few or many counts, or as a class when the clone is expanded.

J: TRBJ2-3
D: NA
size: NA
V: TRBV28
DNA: TGTGCCAGCAGTTTATTCCCTTCGGGAGTTGGTTTTGGCACAGATACGCAGTATTTT
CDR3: CASSLFPSGVGFGTDTQYF

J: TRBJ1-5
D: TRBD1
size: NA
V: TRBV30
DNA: TGTGCCTGGAGTATCGGGACAGGGGGCCAGCCCCAGCATTTT
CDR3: CAWSIGTGGQPQHF

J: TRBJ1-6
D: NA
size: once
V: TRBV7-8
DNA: TGTGCCAGCAGCTTAGTAGGGGGGGATAATTCACCCCTCCACTTT
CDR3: CASSLVGGDNSPLHF

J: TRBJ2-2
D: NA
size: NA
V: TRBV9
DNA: TGTGCCAGCAGAGCTGGGACTCACACCGGGGAGCTGTTTTTT
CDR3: CASRAGTHTGELFF

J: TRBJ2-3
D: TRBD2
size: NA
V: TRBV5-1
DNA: TGCGCCAGCAGCTTGGGACTAGCGGGAAGCACAGATACGCAGTATTTT
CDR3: CASSLGLAGSTDTQYF

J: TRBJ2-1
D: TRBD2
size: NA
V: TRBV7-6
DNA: TGTGCCAGCAGTCTTAAGACTAGCATCAATGAGCAGTTCTTC
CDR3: CASSLKTSINEQFF

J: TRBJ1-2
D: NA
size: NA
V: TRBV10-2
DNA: TGCGCCAGCAGGTCCTTACGGGGAGGTAACTATGGCTACACCTTC
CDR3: CASRSLRGGNYGYTF

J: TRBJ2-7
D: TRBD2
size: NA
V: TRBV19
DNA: TGTGCCAGTAGTATAGCGCGGGGGTACGAGCAGTACTTC
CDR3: CASSIARGYEQYF

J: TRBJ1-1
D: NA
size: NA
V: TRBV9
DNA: TGTGCCAGCAGCGCCCAGGGAAGGGAAGCTTTCTTT
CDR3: CASSAQGREAFF

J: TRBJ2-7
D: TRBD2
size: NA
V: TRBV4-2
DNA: TGTGCCAGCAGCCAAGATTTAAGGGTGGGACTAGCGCGCGAGCAGTACTTC
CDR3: CASSQDLRVGLAREQYF

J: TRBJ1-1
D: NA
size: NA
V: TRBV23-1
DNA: TGCGCCAGCAGTCAATCGGGAGAGGGCAACACTGAAGCTTTCTTT
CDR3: CASSQSGEGNTEAFF

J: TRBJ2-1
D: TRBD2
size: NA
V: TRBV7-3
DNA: TGTGCCAGCAGCTTAACGTTGGCTAGCGGGAGTGGTGAGCAGTTCTTC
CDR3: CASSLTLASGSGEQFF

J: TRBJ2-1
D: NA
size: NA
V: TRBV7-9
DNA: TGTGCCAGCAGCTTAGAAAGAACAGGGCGAAAGGCCTACAATGAGCAGTTCTTC
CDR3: CASSLERTGRKAYNEQFF

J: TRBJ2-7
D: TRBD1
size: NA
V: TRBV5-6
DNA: TGTGCCAGCAGTCGGGACAGATACGAGCAGTACTTC
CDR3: CASSRDRYEQYF

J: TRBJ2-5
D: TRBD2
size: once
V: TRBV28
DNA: TGTGCCAGCAGTGATATTAGCGGGAGGTCTGTTGAGACCCAGTACTTC
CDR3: CASSDISGRSVETQYF

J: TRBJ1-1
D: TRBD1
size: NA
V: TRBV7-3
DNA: TGTGCCAGCAGCTTAACACCCGGGACAGGGAACACTGAAGCTTTCTTT
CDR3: CASSLTPGTGNTEAFF

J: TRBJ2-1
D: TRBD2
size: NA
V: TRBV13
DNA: TGTGCCAGCAGCTTAGACACTAGCGGGAGGGCCAGGGAGCAGTTCTTC
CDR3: CASSLDTSGRAREQFF

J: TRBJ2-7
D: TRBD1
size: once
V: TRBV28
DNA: TGTGCCAGCAGTCCCCGGGACAGCACGTGGAACGAGCAGTACTTC
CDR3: CASSPRDSTWNEQYF

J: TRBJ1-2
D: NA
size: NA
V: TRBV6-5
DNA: TGTGCCAGCAGTGCCGGGATTAACTATGGCTACACCTTC
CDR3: CASSAGINYGYTF

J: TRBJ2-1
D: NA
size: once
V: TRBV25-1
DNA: TGTGCCAGCACTGATGGGGGAGGGGGGGGCAATGAGCAGTTCTTC
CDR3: CASTDGGGGGNEQFF

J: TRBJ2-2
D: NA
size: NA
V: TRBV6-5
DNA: TGTGCCAGCAGTTACTCGGGACTTCCCCAAGCCGGGGAGCTGTTTTTT
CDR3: CASSYSGLPQAGELFF

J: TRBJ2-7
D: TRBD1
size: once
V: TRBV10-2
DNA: TGCGCCAGCAGAAGAGGACAGGGGGCTGTCGTCTACGAGCAGTACTTC
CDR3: CASRRGQGAVVYEQYF

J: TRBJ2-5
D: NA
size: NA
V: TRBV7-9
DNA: TGTTCCAGCAGCTTCGTCGGGTATGGGACCCAGTACTTC
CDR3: CSSSFVGYGTQYF

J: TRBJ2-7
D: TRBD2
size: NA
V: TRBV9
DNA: TGTGCCAGCAGCCCCCGGACTAGCGGACTCAGCTCCTACGAGCAGTACTTC
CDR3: CASSPRTSGLSSYEQYF

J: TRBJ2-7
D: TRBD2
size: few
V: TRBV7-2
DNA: TGTGCCAGCAGCTCGTCACTAGCGGGAGGATTTCTCTACGAGCAGTACTTC
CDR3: CASSSSLAGGFLYEQYF

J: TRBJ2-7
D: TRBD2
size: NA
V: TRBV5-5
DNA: TGTGCCAGCAGCATAACCGGGACTAGACACTACGAGCAGTACTTC
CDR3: CASSITGTRHYEQYF

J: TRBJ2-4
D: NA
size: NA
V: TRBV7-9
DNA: TGTGCCAGCAGCTTAGCGAGGGTTGGTGCCAAAAACATTCAGTACTTC
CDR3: CASSLARVGAKNIQYF

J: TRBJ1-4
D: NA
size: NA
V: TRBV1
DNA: TGCACCAGCAGCCAAGGCCAGGGGACTGAAAAACTGTTTTTT
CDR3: CTSSQGQGTEKLFF

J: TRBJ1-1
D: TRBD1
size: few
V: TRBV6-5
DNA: TGTGCCAGCAGTTATTACAGGGGGAGGAGTGAAGCTTTCTTT
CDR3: CASSYYRGRSEAFF

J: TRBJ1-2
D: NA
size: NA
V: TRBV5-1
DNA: TGCGCCAGCAGTAAGGGGGAGTGGGCTATCGGCTACACCTTC
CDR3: CASSKGEWAIGYTF

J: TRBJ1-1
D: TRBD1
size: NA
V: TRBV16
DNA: TGTGCCAGCAGCCAATCGACAGGGGGCAAAGCTTTCTTT
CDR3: CASSQSTGGKAFF

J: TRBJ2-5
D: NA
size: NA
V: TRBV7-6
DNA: TGTGCCAGCAGCTTAACGGGGGTGATAGAGACCCAGTACTTC
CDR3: CASSLTGVIETQYF

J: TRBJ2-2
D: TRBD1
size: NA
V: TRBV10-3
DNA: TGTGCCATCAGTCGCCCGGGACAGGGAGCCGGGGAGCTGTTTTTT
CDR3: CAISRPGQGAGELFF

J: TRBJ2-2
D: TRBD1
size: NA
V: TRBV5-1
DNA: TGCGCCAGCAGCTCCGGGGACAGGGGAGTCACCGGGGAGCTGTTTTTT
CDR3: CASSSGDRGVTGELFF

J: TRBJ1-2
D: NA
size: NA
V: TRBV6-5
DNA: TGTGCCAGCAGTTACTCAGTGGAGAATCTATGGGGCTACACCTTC
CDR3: CASSYSVENLWGYTF

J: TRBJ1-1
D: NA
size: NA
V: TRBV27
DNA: TGTGCCAGCACCAATACAGGGAACACTGAAGCTTTCTTT
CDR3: CASTNTGNTEAFF

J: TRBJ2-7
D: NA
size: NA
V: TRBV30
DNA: TGTGCCTGGGACCGGGACAACTACGAGCAGTACTTC
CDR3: CAWDRDNYEQYF

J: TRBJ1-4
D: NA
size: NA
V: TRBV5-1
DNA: TGCGCCAGCAGCTTGGTAGGGACGGGGGAAGAAAAACTGTTTTTT
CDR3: CASSLVGTGEEKLFF

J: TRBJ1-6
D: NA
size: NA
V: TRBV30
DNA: TGTGCCTGGATGGAGCAGATTAATTCACCCCTCCACTTT
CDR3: CAWMEQINSPLHF

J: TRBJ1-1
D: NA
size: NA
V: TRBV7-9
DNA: TGTGCCAGCAGCTCCCCAATGACAGTTTCTTTCGCAATTTATACAGCTTTCTTT
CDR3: CASSSPMTVSFAIYTAFF

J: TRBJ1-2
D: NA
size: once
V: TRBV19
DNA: TGTGCCAGTAGGATAGGTGCCGGGAATGGCTACACCTTC
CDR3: CASRIGAGNGYTF

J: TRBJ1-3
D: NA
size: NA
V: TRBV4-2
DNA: TGTGCCAGCAGCCAAGGCCTGGGAGGGGTCAGTGGAAACACCATATATTTT
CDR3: CASSQGLGGVSGNTIYF

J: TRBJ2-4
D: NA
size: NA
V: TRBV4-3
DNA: TGCGCCAGCAGCCAAGAAACTTCCTTTGCCAAAAACATTCAGTACTTC
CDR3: CASSQETSFAKNIQYF

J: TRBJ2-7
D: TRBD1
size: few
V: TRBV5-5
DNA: TGTGCCAGCAGAATCCAGCCGGGGACAGGGGGCTTCTACGAGCAGTACTTC
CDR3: CASRIQPGTGGFYEQYF

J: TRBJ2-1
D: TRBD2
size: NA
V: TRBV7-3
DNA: TGTGCCAGCAGCTTAGGACTAGTTGTCGATGAGCAGTTCTTC
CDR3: CASSLGLVVDEQFF

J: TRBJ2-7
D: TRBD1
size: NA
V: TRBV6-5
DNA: TGTGCCAGCAGAAGAGCAGACAGGGGGGCCTACGAGCAGTACTTC
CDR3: CASRRADRGAYEQYF

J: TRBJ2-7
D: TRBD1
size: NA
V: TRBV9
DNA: TGTGCCAGCATCGAACAGGGGGGCTACGAGCAGTACTTC
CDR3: CASIEQGGYEQYF

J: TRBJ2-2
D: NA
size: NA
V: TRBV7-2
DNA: TGTGCCAGCAGCTTAGGGCCACCCCCGGGCGGGGAGCTGTTTTTT
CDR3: CASSLGPPPGGELFF

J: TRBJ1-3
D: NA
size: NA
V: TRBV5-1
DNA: TGCGCCAGCAGCTTGGACAGGCCAACTTTAAACACCATATATTTT
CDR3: CASSLDRPTLNTIYF

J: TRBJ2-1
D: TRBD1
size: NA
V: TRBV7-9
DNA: TGTGCCAGCAGCTTAGACCCCCCGACAGGGGGCGCTCTATACAATGAGCAGTTCTTC
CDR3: CASSLDPPTGGALYNEQFF

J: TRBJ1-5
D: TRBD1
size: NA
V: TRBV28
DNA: TGTGCCAGCAGTTTATGGACAGGGCTTAGCAATCAGCCCCAGCATTTT
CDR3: CASSLWTGLSNQPQHF

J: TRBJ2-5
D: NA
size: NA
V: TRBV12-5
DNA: TGTGCTAGTGGTCAGGGCCCCGAAGAGACCCAGTACTTC
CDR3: CASGQGPEETQYF

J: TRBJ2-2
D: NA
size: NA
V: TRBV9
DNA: TGTGCCAGCAGCATAGGGGGGGGACCGGGAAACGGGGAGCTGTTTTTT
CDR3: CASSIGGGPGNGELFF

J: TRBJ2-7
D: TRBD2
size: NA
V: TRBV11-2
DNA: TGTGCCAGCAGCTTAGTTATAGTAGCGGGAGACCACTACGAGCAGTACTTC
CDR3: CASSLVIVAGDHYEQYF